The 24 T cell receptor beta chains below all came from one sample that was sequenced in a study of blood T cell repertoires in COVID-19. Profiling relied on immunoSEQ multiplex PCR, and the TCRdb table lists in-frame clones only, not all of them. The sample includes some 140,000 clones, about 79% of them seen just once. Material: PBMCs or T cells enriched from blood (not recorded which). These receptors all come from a man aged 50 to 59 who had recovered from COVID-19.

With respect to this clone: Other DNA variants within this sample encode the same CDR3. The chain recombines TRBV27 with TRBJ2-1; TRBD1 matches 9 bases. Germline V gene sequence: CDR1 MNHEY, CDR2 SMNVEV (reference sequence). Trimming took 5 bases from V and 6 from J; bases not matched to a gene: 5. The CDR3 spans 14 residues. This CDR3 is CASSPGTGINEQFF. CDR3 coding DNA: TGTGCCAGCAGTCCCGGGACAGGGATCAATGAGCAGTTCTTC.

The chain combines TRBV12-3 or TRBV12-4 with TRBJ1-2; the D gene is possibly TRBD1 (6 bases). The V and J ends lost 6 bases and 6 bases respectively, with 14 bases between them. The CDR3 sequence is 13 residues long. The CDR3 DNA is TGTGCCAGCAGCGCCGGGACACGAGATGGCTACACCTTC. Translation gives CASSAGTRDGYTF.

The chain uses TRBV6-2 or TRBV6-3 and TRBJ2-7; D uncertain. This CDR3 region has 14 residues. Between the trimmed V and J ends, which lost 0 bases and 2 bases, there was a span of 8 bases. CDR1 is MNHEY and CDR2 is SVGEGT in the germline V gene. CDR3 loop: CASSYSYRPYEQYF. CDR3 sequence (DNA): TGTGCCAGCAGTTACTCGTACAGACCCTACGAGCAGTACTTC.

This sequence joins TRBV5-1 and TRBJ2-4; 7 nucleotides align to TRBD1. V dropped 2 bases and J dropped 8; count of bases not matched to a gene: 1. Germline-derived CDR1 and CDR2 are SGHRS and YFSETQ. This CDR3 spans 12 amino acids. The CDR3 nucleotides read TGCGCCAGCAGCTTCCAGGGGGACATTCAGTACTTC. Amino acid sequence: CASSFQGDIQYF.

This clone was detected a few times. J is TRBJ1-1 and V is TRBV27; 7 bases are a match to TRBD1. CDR1 and CDR2 from the germline V gene are MNHEY and SMNVEV (reference sequence). The CDR3 is 12 amino acids. Trimming at V came to 5 bases and at J to 6 bases, leaving 3 bases not matched to a gene. Here the CDR3 reads CASSHRGSEAFF. CDR3 coding DNA: TGTGCCAGCAGTCACAGGGGTTCTGAAGCTTTCTTT.

This clone occurred a few times. The chain carries TRBV15 and TRBJ1-5; no reliable D call. The CDR3 is 15 residues long. Trimming took 0 bases from V and 1 from J, leaving 7 bases between them. Germline lookup yields CDR1 LNHNV and CDR2 YYDKDF (reference sequence). DNA of the CDR3: TGTGCCACCAGCAGAGAAGGGAGAAGCAATCAGCCCCAGCATTTT. The encoded protein is CATSREGRSNQPQHF.

This chain uses TRBV7-2 with TRBJ2-3, with D perhaps matching TRBD2 (6 bases). Germline V gene data show CDR1 as SGHTA and CDR2 as FQGNSA. V was trimmed by 5 bases and J by 5 bases, leaving 14 bases between them. There are 14 residues in the CDR3. The CDR3 region is CASSLPTRQDTQYF. The CDR3 DNA sequence: TGTGCCAGCAGCCTCCCGACTAGACAAGATACGCAGTATTTT. The full variable domain, with the rest looked up from reference TRBV7-2 and TRBJ2-3, is GAGVSQSPSNKVTEKGKDVELRCDPISGHTALYWYRQSLGQGLEFLIYFQGNSAPDKSGLPSDRFSAERTGGSVSTLTIQRTQQEDSAVYLCASSLPTRQDTQYFGPGTRLTVL.

The rearrangement links TRBV9 to TRBJ2-7; 7 positions match TRBD1. V lost 0 bases, J lost 0 bases, and 3 bases stayed unmatched. Germline CDR1 SGDLS, CDR2 YYNGEE. The CDR3 runs to 15 residues. CDR3 amino acids: CASSVEGTASYEQYF. In DNA form, the CDR3 reads TGTGCCAGCAGCGTAGAGGGGACAGCCTCCTACGAGCAGTACTTC. Using reference TRBV9 and TRBJ2-7 for the parts outside the CDR3, the full variable domain is DSGVTQTPKHLITATGQRVTLRCSPRSGDLSVYWYQQSLDQGLQFLIQYYNGEERAKGNILERFSAQQFPDLHSELNLSSLELGDSALYFCASSVEGTASYEQYFGPGTRLTVT.

This clone was seen once. The chain has TRBV9 and TRBJ2-5, with 13 bases fitting TRBD2. V shed 2 bases, J shed 2 bases, and the junction held 3 bases outside the gene matches. This CDR3 has 16 amino acids. The germline CDR1 and CDR2 sequences are SGDLS and YYNGEE. CDR3 sequence: CASSVGTSGVQETQYF. The CDR3 nucleotides read TGTGCCAGCAGCGTGGGGACTAGCGGGGTACAAGAGACCCAGTACTTC.

Of note for this clone: The sample has other DNA sequences that encode this CDR3 too. The chain carries TRBV11-2 and TRBJ2-7; perhaps TRBD1 as D (5 bases). Germline lookup yields CDR1 SGHAT and CDR2 FQNNGV. Trimming took off 3 bases at V and 2 bases at J, with 8 bases between the two ends. CDR3 size: 13 residues. DNA of the CDR3: TGTGCCAGCAGCTTCGACAGACCCTACGAGCAGTACTTC. Amino acid sequence: CASSFDRPYEQYF.

The gene calls are TRBV5-1 and TRBJ1-1; 8 bases fit TRBD1. Germline assignment: CDR1 SGHRS and CDR2 YFSETQ. V trimming: 4 bases; J trimming: 3 bases; junction bases outside the gene matches: 8. This CDR3 has 15 amino acids. CDR3 amino acids: CASSPGGPRDTEAFF. In nucleotides, the CDR3 is TGCGCCAGCAGCCCAGGGGGCCCCAGGGACACTGAAGCTTTCTTT.

This chain uses TRBV5-1 with TRBJ2-1; D might be TRBD1 (6 bases). This CDR3 is built from 13 residues. Germline V gives CDR1 SGHRS, CDR2 YFSETQ. Trimming removed 2 bases from V and 6 bases from J, with 9 bases in between. This chain's CDR3 is CASSLSRGNEQFF. The CDR3 DNA sequence: TGCGCCAGCAGCTTAAGCAGGGGCAATGAGCAGTTCTTC. Complete variable domain (other parts from reference TRBV5-1 and TRBJ2-1): KAGVTQTPRYLIKTRGQQVTLSCSPISGHRSVSWYQQTPGQGLQFLFEYFSETQRNKGNFPGRFSGRQFSNSRSEMNVSTLELGDSALYLCASSLSRGNEQFFGPGTRLTVL.

The chain uses TRBV13 and TRBJ2-7, with D maybe TRBD2 (5 bases). This CDR3 contains 15 residues. The germline gives CDR1 PRHDT, CDR2 FYEKMQ (reference sequence). The germline V and J ends were trimmed by 0 bases and 4 bases, with 13 bases remaining between them. The CDR3 loop reads CASSLGLTSVYEQYF. CDR3 DNA: TGTGCCAGCAGCTTAGGCCTTACTAGTGTGTACGAGCAGTACTTC.

This chain links TRBV27 with TRBJ1-4; 8 bases match TRBD1. This CDR3 is 13 amino acids long. Trimming took 5 bases from V and 9 from J; bases not matched to a gene: 5. CDR1 MNHEY and CDR2 SMNVEV come from the germline V gene (reference sequence). This chain's CDR3 is CASSGGQGKKLFF. The DNA for the CDR3 is TGTGCCAGCAGTGGTGGACAGGGAAAAAAACTGTTTTTT.

Relative to its sample, this clone is medium-sized. The chain employs TRBV3-1 (or the pseudogene TRBV3-2) and TRBJ1-2; D not resolved. CDR1 and CDR2 from the germline V gene are LGHDT and YNNKEL (reference sequence). The CDR3 contains 12 residues. V gave up 1 base and J gave up 10 bases, with 10 bases separating them. In DNA form, the CDR3 reads TGTGCCAGCAGCCAAGGCAACAGTTTCTACACCTTC. Protein product: CASSQGNSFYTF.

The chain is built from TRBV19 and TRBJ2-1, with D unclear. CDR1 and CDR2 (germline): LNHDA, SQIVND (reference sequence). CDR3 length: 15 amino acids. Deletions cut 3 bases from V and 0 bases from J, with 9 bases between. The CDR3 is CASSMGQDSYNEQFF. CDR3 in DNA: TGTGCCAGTAGTATGGGCCAGGACTCCTACAATGAGCAGTTCTTC.

The V gene is TRBV18, the J gene TRBJ1-4; 8 bases match TRBD1. CDR3 length equals 15 residues. V lost 6 bases and J lost 4; bases outside the gene matches: 7. Germline loops: CDR1 KGHSH, CDR2 LQKENI. The chain's CDR3 is CASSPGQGSNEKLFF. The CDR3, as DNA: TGTGCCAGCTCGCCTGGACAGGGTAGTAATGAAAAACTGTTTTTT.

The rearrangement joins TRBV14 to TRBJ1-1, with D perhaps TRBD1 (5 bases). This CDR3 has 13 residues. The germline CDR1 and CDR2 sequences are SGHDN and FVKESK. Trimming took off 4 bases at V and 1 base at J, with 7 bases between the two ends. The CDR3 sequence: CASSRQSNTEAFF. The CDR3 DNA sequence: TGTGCCAGCAGCCGACAGTCGAACACTGAAGCTTTCTTT.

This clone was picked up a small number of times. V gene TRBV29-1 combines with J gene TRBJ1-1; TRBD1 aligns across 10 bases. The CDR3 contains 14 residues. CDR1 SQVTM and CDR2 ANQGSEA come from the germline V gene. Unmatched junction bases numbered 5, after V lost 7 bases and J lost 0 bases. CDR3 protein: CSGGTGAMNTEAFF. In DNA, the CDR3 is TGCAGCGGTGGGACAGGGGCCATGAACACTGAAGCTTTCTTT.

The rearrangement links TRBV5-1 to TRBJ2-7; D is perhaps TRBD1 (6 bases). Trimming left V 7 bases short and J 0 bases short, with 11 bases between. From germline, CDR1 is SGHRS and CDR2 YFSETQ. The CDR3 totals 13 residues. CDR3 bases: TGCGCCAGCGCCACAGGGATCTCCTACGAGCAGTACTTC. Translated: CASATGISYEQYF.

The rearrangement joins TRBV7-6 to TRBJ2-3; the match to TRBD2 covers 8 bases. The V and J ends lost 0 bases and 1 base, in that order; junction bases with no gene match: 3. CDR3 length: 16 amino acids. Looked up from germline, CDR1 is SGHVS and CDR2 is FNYEAQ. CDR3 residues: CASSLAPTSGTDTQYF. As DNA, the CDR3 is TGTGCCAGCAGCTTAGCGCCGACTAGCGGCACAGATACGCAGTATTTT.

This chain uses TRBV6-1 with TRBJ1-4; 8 bases are a match to TRBD1. Germline CDR1 MNHNS, CDR2 SASEGT. This CDR3 spans 16 amino acids. V lost 1 base and J lost 8; bases outside the gene matches: 9. CDR3 in DNA: TGTGCCAGCAGTGAAGAGGAGGGAACAGGGGGAGAAAAACTGTTTTTT. Its protein product is CASSEEEGTGGEKLFF.

CDR3 coding DNA: TGTGCCAGCAGCTTGGTAGTGATCACAGATACGCAGTATTTT. Protein sequence: CASSLVVITDTQYF. The V call is TRBV11-2, the J call TRBJ2-3; no definite D call. Trimming cost V 3 bases and J 2 bases, with 9 bases left between them. The CDR3 extends over 14 amino acids. CDR1 is SGHAT and CDR2 is FQNNGV in the germline V gene. Based on the CDR3 plus reference TRBV11-2 and TRBJ2-3, the full variable domain is EAGVAQSPRYKIIEKRQSVAFWCNPISGHATLYWYQQILGQGPKLLIQFQNNGVVDDSQLPKDRFSAERLKGVDSTLKIQPAKLEDSAVYLCASSLVVITDTQYFGPGTRLTVL.

The genes are TRBV6-1 and TRBJ1-6, with no clear D. CDR1 is MNHNS and CDR2 is SASEGT in the germline V gene. V was shortened by 3 bases and J by 8 bases, with 11 bases between the two germline ends. The CDR3 consists of 14 residues. CDR3 loop: CASSERVIDSPLHF. The DNA for the CDR3 is TGTGCCAGCAGTGAGCGGGTCATCGATTCACCCCTCCACTTT.